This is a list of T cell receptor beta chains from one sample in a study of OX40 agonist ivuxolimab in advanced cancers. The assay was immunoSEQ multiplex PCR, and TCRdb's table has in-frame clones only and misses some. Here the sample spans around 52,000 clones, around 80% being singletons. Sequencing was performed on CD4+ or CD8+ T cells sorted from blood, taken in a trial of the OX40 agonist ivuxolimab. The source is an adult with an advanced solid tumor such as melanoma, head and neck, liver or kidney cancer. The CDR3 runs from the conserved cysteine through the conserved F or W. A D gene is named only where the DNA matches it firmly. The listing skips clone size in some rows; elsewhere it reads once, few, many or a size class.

CATSQGESQHF,TGTGCCACCAGTCAAGGGGAGTCCCAGCATTTT,TRBV15,NA,NA,TRBJ1-5
CAWSVRRSLEAFF,TGTGCCTGGAGTGTAAGGCGCAGCCTAGAAGCTTTCTTT,TRBV30,once,NA,TRBJ1-1
CASSRDTNTEAFF,TGTGCCAGTTCACGAGACACGAACACTGAAGCTTTCTTT,TRBV19,NA,NA,TRBJ1-1
CASSVGTAPPTF,TGTGCCAGCAGCGTAGGAACAGCCCCTCCGACCTTC,TRBV9,NA,NA,TRBJ1-2
CASSSFQGWDQPQHF,TGTGCCAGCAGTTCCTTCCAGGGGTGGGATCAGCCCCAGCATTTT,TRBV28,NA,NA,TRBJ1-5
CASRQGDQPQHF,TGTGCCAGTAGACAGGGGGATCAGCCCCAGCATTTT,TRBV6-6,NA,TRBD1,TRBJ1-5
CAWSVARGNSPLHF,TGTGCCTGGAGTGTCGCCAGGGGTAATTCACCCCTCCACTTT,TRBV30,NA,NA,TRBJ1-6
CASAWMDSEGNEQFF,TGTGCCAGCGCCTGGATGGACAGCGAAGGTAATGAGCAGTTCTTC,TRBV19,NA,NA,TRBJ2-1
CAWSEGSHTEAFF,TGTGCCTGGAGTGAGGGCAGTCACACTGAAGCTTTCTTT,TRBV30,NA,NA,TRBJ1-1
CAWSVNARSTQHF,TGTGCCTGGAGTGTAAACGCGAGATCGACCCAGCATTTT,TRBV30,NA,NA,TRBJ1-5
CASGITGGLNIQYF,TGTGCCAGCGGAATCACAGGGGGCTTGAACATTCAGTACTTC,TRBV28,NA,TRBD1,TRBJ2-4
CASSPRQSSTDTQYF,TGTGCCAGCTCACCACGACAGAGTAGCACAGATACGCAGTATTTT,TRBV18,NA,NA,TRBJ2-3
CASSPLGQRRTDTQYF,TGTGCCAGCTCACCACTGGGACAGAGAAGAACAGATACGCAGTATTTT,TRBV18,NA,TRBD1,TRBJ2-3
CASSFGQETQYF,TGCGCCAGCAGCTTTGGGCAAGAGACCCAGTACTTC,TRBV5-1,few,NA,TRBJ2-5
CASSLTRGLTQETQYF,TGTGCCAGCAGCCTTACCAGGGGCCTTACCCAAGAGACCCAGTACTTC,TRBV5-5,NA,NA,TRBJ2-5
CASSLASLTGELFF,TGCGCCAGCAGCTTGGCGTCTCTCACCGGGGAGCTGTTTTTT,TRBV5-1,few,NA,TRBJ2-2
CASSYSGTSSGNTIYF,TGTGCCAGCAGTTACTCGGGGACTAGTAGTGGAAACACCATATATTTT,TRBV6-5,NA,NA,TRBJ1-3
CASSLGGLRSSYNEQFF,TGTGCCAGCAGTTTAGGAGGACTTCGAAGCTCCTACAATGAGCAGTTCTTC,TRBV27,NA,NA,TRBJ2-1
CASSPGQGTRLAGYTF,TGTGCCAGTAGTCCCGGACAGGGGACTCGGCTTGCGGGCTACACCTTC,TRBV19,once,TRBD1,TRBJ1-2
CASRKPGLAQDTQYF,TGTGCCAGCAGGAAGCCGGGACTAGCCCAAGATACGCAGTATTTT,TRBV27,NA,TRBD2,TRBJ2-3
CASSGQGFSNQPQHF,TGTGCCAGCAGTGGACAGGGGTTTAGCAATCAGCCCCAGCATTTT,TRBV6-1,NA,TRBD1,TRBJ1-5
CASSLRQPQETQYF,TGTGCCAGCAGCCTGAGACAGCCCCAAGAGACCCAGTACTTC,TRBV5-4,NA,NA,TRBJ2-5
CASSATGGWQPQHF,TGTGCCAGCAGTGCGACAGGGGGCTGGCAGCCCCAGCATTTT,TRBV6-5,NA,TRBD1,TRBJ1-5
CASSLSPQGYTGELFF,TGTGCCAGCAGTTTATCTCCCCAGGGATACACCGGGGAGCTGTTTTTT,TRBV27,NA,NA,TRBJ2-2
CASSAGSPYEQYF,TGTGCCAGCAGCGCGGGGAGTCCCTACGAGCAGTACTTC,TRBV11-3,NA,NA,TRBJ2-7
CASSGSTGRRRTDTQYF,TGTGCCAGCAGTGGTTCGACAGGTCGACGACGCACAGATACGCAGTATTTT,TRBV6-1,NA,NA,TRBJ2-3
CASSPKWGGGADTQYF,TGTGCCAGTAGTCCTAAGTGGGGGGGAGGCGCAGATACGCAGTATTTT,TRBV19,few,TRBD2,TRBJ2-3
CASSSLPGQNYEQYF,TGTGCCAGCAGCTCTCTACCGGGCCAGAACTACGAGCAGTACTTC,TRBV7-3,NA,NA,TRBJ2-7
CAWAPTGEGRYEQYF,TGTGCCTGGGCACCAACCGGGGAGGGCCGGTACGAGCAGTACTTC,TRBV30,NA,TRBD2,TRBJ2-7
CASSQDGSWEGRWFF,TGTGCCAGCAGCCAAGATGGTAGCTGGGAGGGCCGTTGGTTCTTC,TRBV4-2,NA,TRBD2,TRBJ2-1
CASSPPADRVNPEAFF,TGCGCCAGCAGCCCACCCGCAGACAGGGTAAATCCTGAAGCTTTCTTT,TRBV4-1,once,TRBD1,TRBJ1-1
CSVRMNYEQYF,TGCAGCGTTAGGATGAATTACGAGCAGTACTTC,TRBV29-1,NA,NA,TRBJ2-7